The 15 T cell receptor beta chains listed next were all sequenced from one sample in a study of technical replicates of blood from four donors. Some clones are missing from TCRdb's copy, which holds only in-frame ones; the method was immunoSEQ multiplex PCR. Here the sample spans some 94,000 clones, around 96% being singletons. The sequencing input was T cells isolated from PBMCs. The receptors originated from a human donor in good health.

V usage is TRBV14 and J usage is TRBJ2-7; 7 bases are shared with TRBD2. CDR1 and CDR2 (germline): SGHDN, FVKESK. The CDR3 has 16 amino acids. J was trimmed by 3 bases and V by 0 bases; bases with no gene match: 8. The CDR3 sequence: CASSQDSRLAFYEQYF. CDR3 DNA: TGTGCCAGCAGCCAAGATTCGCGACTAGCTTTCTACGAGCAGTACTTC.

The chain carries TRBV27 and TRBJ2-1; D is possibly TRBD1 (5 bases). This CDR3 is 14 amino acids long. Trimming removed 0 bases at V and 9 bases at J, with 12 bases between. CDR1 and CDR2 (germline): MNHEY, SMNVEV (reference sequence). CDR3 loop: CASSLSGRVSEQFF. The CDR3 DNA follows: TGTGCCAGCAGTTTATCCGGCAGGGTCAGTGAGCAGTTCTTC.

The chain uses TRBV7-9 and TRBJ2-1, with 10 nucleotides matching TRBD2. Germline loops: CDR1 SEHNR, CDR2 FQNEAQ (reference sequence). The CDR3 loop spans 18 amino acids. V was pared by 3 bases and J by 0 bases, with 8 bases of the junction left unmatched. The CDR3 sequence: CASSLGTSAFYSYNEQFF. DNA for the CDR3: TGTGCCAGCAGCTTGGGGACTAGCGCCTTCTACTCCTACAATGAGCAGTTCTTC.

CDR3 sequence (DNA): TGTGCCAGCAGTAGCGATAGCAATCAGCCCCAGCATTTT. It yields the protein CASSSDSNQPQHF. The rearrangement joins TRBV2 to TRBJ1-5; D not certain. Trimming shortened V by 5 bases and J by 0 bases, and 5 bases separated the two germline ends. Germline-derived CDR1 and CDR2 are SNHLY and FYNNEI. CDR3 length: 13 amino acids.

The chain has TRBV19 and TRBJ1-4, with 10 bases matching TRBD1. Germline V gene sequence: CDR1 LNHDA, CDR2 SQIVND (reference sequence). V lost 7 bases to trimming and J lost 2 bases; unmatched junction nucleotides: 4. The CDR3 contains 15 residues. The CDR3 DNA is TGTGCCAGTACAGAGACAGGGGGCACTAATGAAAAACTGTTTTTT. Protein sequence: CASTETGGTNEKLFF.

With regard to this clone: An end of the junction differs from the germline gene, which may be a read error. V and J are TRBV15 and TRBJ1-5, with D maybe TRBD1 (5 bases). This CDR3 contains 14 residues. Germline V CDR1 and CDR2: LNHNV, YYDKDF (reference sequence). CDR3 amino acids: CATGREFAYQPQHF. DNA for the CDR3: TGTGCCACCGGCAGGGAGTTTGCATATCAGCCCCAGCATTTT.

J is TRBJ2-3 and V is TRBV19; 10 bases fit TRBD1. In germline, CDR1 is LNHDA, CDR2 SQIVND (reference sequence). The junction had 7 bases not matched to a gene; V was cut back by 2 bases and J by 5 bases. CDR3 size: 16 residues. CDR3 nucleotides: TGTGCCAGTAGTATACGGTTTCGGGACAGGGGAGATACGCAGTATTTT. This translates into CASSIRFRDRGDTQYF.

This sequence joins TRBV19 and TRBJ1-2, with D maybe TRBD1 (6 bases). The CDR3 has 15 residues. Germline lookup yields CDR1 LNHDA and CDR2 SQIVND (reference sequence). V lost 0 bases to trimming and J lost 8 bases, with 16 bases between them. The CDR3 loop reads CASSIDLSETGGYTF. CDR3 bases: TGTGCCAGTAGTATAGATTTATCGGAAACAGGGGGCTACACCTTC.

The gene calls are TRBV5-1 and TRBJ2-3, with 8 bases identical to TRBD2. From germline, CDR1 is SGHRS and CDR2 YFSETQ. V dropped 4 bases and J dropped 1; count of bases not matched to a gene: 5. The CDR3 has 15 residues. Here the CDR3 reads CASSGEAGGTDTQYF. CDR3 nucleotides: TGCGCCAGCAGCGGGGAAGCGGGAGGCACAGATACGCAGTATTTT.

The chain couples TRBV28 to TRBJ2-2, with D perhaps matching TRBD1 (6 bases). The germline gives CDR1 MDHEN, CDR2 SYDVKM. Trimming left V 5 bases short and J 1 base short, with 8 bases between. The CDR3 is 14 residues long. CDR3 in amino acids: CASSIGGNTGELFF. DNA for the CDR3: TGTGCCAGCAGTATAGGGGGGAACACCGGGGAGCTGTTTTTT.

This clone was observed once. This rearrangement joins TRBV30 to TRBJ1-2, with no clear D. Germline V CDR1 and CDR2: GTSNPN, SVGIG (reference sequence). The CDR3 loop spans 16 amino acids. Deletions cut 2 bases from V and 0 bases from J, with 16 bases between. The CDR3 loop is CAWSTRLSLANYGYTF. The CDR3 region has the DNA TGTGCCTGGAGTACCCGGTTGAGTTTAGCTAACTATGGCTACACCTTC.

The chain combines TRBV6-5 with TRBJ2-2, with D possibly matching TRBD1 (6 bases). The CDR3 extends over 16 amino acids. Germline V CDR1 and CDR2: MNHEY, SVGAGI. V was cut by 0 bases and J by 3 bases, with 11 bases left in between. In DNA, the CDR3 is TGTGCCAGCAGTTACTCGAAGGGGGAGTACACCGGGGAGCTGTTTTTT. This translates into CASSYSKGEYTGELFF.

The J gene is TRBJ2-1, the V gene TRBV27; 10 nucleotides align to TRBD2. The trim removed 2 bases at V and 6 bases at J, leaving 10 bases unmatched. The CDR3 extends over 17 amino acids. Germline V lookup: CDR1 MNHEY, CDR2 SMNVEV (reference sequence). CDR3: CASSLPTSGPPGNEQFF. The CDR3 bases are TGTGCCAGCAGTTTACCGACTAGCGGGCCCCCGGGCAATGAGCAGTTCTTC.

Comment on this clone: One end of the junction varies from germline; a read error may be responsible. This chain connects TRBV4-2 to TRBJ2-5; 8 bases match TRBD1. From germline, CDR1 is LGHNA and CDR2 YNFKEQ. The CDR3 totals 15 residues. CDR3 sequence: CASSQGQGPGETQYF. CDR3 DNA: TGTGCCAGCAGTCAAGGACAGGGCCCGGGGGAGACCCAGTACTTC.

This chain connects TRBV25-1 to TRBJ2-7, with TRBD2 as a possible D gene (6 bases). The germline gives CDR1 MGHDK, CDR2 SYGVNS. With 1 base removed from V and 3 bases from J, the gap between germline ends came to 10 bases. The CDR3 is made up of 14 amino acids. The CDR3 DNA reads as TGTGCCAGCAGTGAATTAAGGGAGGACTACGAGCAGTACTTC. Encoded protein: CASSELREDYEQYF.